Listed below are T cell receptor beta chains from one sample, sequenced in a study of blood T cell repertoires in COVID-19. Repertoires were generated with immunoSEQ multiplex PCR, while TCRdb's copy carries only in-frame clones and drops some. The profile shows just over 150,000 clones, less than 85% of them singletons. Specimen: peripheral blood. The receptors originated from a woman aged 40 to 49 with COVID-19, enrolled during active disease. The CDR3 runs from the conserved cysteine through the conserved F or W. D genes are given only for firm matches. Size values are once, few and many counts, or a class for expanded clones, and some rows have none.

TGTGCCAGCAGCGACAGGGACGGCACTAATGAAAAACTGTTTTTT	CASSDRDGTNEKLFF	TRBV7-8	TRBD1	TRBJ1-4	NA
TGCGCCAGCAGCGCTAATTCCGGGACTGGATACAATGAGCAGTTCTTC	CASSANSGTGYNEQFF	TRBV5-1	NA	TRBJ2-1	NA
TGTGCCAGCAGCTGGGCGATAGAGGGAGAGACCCAGTACTTC	CASSWAIEGETQYF	TRBV6-5	NA	TRBJ2-5	once
TGTGCCAGCAGCCAAGAGGCGGGTCAAACTGAAGCTTTCTTT	CASSQEAGQTEAFF	TRBV4-2	NA	TRBJ1-1	NA
TGTGCCTGGAGTCACTCTAGGAGCAGGGGCCTCCTCTATGGCTACACCTTC	CAWSHSRSRGLLYGYTF	TRBV30	NA	TRBJ1-2	NA
TGTGCCAGCAGCACCCCACCGGGACAGGGAATAAACGATACGCAGTATTTT	CASSTPPGQGINDTQYF	TRBV21-1	NA	TRBJ2-3	NA
TGTGCCAGTAGTCTCGGGACAGGATCCTACGAGCAGTACTTC	CASSLGTGSYEQYF	TRBV19	TRBD1	TRBJ2-7	NA
TGTGCCAGCAGCCGCCAGACTAGCGGGGAAGAGACCCAGTACTTC	CASSRQTSGEETQYF	TRBV5-4	TRBD2	TRBJ2-5	NA
TGTGCCAGCAGTTTAGGGGGACAGGGCTGGGGCTATGGCTACACCTTC	CASSLGGQGWGYGYTF	TRBV27	TRBD1	TRBJ1-2	NA
TGTGCCTCATTAAACCCAGGGCCCGAGCAGTACTTC	CASLNPGPEQYF	TRBV30	NA	TRBJ2-7	NA
TGTGCCAGCAGTGAAGGGGCAGGGGGAAACTATGGCTACACCTTC	CASSEGAGGNYGYTF	TRBV2	TRBD1	TRBJ1-2	NA
TGTGCCTGGAGTGGTATCGGCGGGACAGGGTATCAGCCCCAGCATTTT	CAWSGIGGTGYQPQHF	TRBV30	TRBD1	TRBJ1-5	NA
TGTGCCAGCTCATCACAGGGGAGGGAGCAGTACTTC	CASSSQGREQYF	TRBV19	NA	TRBJ2-7	NA
TGCGCCAGCCATAGCGGGAGAGGCACAGATACGCAGTATTTT	CASHSGRGTDTQYF	TRBV5-1	TRBD2	TRBJ2-3	NA
TGTGCCAGCAGTGAAGGAGGCACTGAAGCTTTCTTT	CASSEGGTEAFF	TRBV25-1	NA	TRBJ1-1	few
TGTGCCAGTAGTACTAGATTGGGCAGGGGCTCTGGGGCCAACGTCCTGACTTTC	CASSTRLGRGSGANVLTF	TRBV19	NA	TRBJ2-6	NA
TGTGCCAGCAGTTTTAGCATCGGGGAGCTGTTTTTT	CASSFSIGELFF	TRBV27	NA	TRBJ2-2	NA
TGCGCCAGCAGCGTGGGACTAGCGGGAGCCAGCGAGCAGTACTTC	CASSVGLAGASEQYF	TRBV5-1	TRBD2	TRBJ2-7	NA
TGTGCCAGCAGCCAGGACTTGGGGTTGATCTTT	CASSQDLGLIF	TRBV3-1/TRBV3-2	NA	TRBJ1-1	NA
TGTGCCAGCAGCTTAGCTGTGGGAGTCACCGGGGAGCTGTTTTTT	CASSLAVGVTGELFF	TRBV11-2	NA	TRBJ2-2	NA
TGTGCCAGCAGTGAACTGGATCGGGTAGGCAATCAGCCCCAGCATTTT	CASSELDRVGNQPQHF	TRBV2	NA	TRBJ1-5	many
TGTGCCAGCAGCCCGAGTCTAACTGAAGCTTTCTTT	CASSPSLTEAFF	TRBV4-2	NA	TRBJ1-1	few
TGTGCCAGCAGCCACTCCGGTAATAGCAATCAGCCCCAGCATTTT	CASSHSGNSNQPQHF	TRBV14	NA	TRBJ1-5	many
TGTGCCAGCAGCTCAAACCCCTCCGCGGAGATAGCTGCTTACAATGAGCAGTTCTTC	CASSSNPSAEIAAYNEQFF	TRBV9	NA	TRBJ2-1	NA
TGTGCCAGCAGGGGACAGGGCGACTATGGCTACACCTTC	CASRGQGDYGYTF	TRBV12-3/TRBV12-4	TRBD1	TRBJ1-2	NA
TGCAGCGCCTCAGGACTAGCGGGAGGTTGGGATACGCAGTATTTT	CSASGLAGGWDTQYF	TRBV29-1	TRBD2	TRBJ2-3	NA
TGTGCCAGCAGCGAGGGGGGGCTTAATGAAAAACTGTTTTTT	CASSEGGLNEKLFF	TRBV9	NA	TRBJ1-4	NA
TGTGCCAGCAGCGAATCCGGGACAGCAAACACTGAAGCTTTCTTT	CASSESGTANTEAFF	TRBV7-2	TRBD1	TRBJ1-1	NA
TGTGCCACCTCTCCCAGTTTGGCGGGGGACTCGTACCAAGAGACCCAGTACTTC	CATSPSLAGDSYQETQYF	TRBV19	TRBD2	TRBJ2-5	NA
TGTGCCAGTACCCCGACAGGCTATAGCAATCAGCCCCAGCATTTT	CASTPTGYSNQPQHF	TRBV19	NA	TRBJ1-5	once
TGTGCCAGCAGTGATCCATTGAGGGACAGGGGTAGCTATGGCTACACCTTC	CASSDPLRDRGSYGYTF	TRBV6-1	TRBD1	TRBJ1-2	NA
TGTGCCAGCAGTTTGGTGGAGTACAATGAGCAGTTCTTC	CASSLVEYNEQFF	TRBV27	NA	TRBJ2-1	NA
TGTGCCAGCAGCTTGTGGAGATCCTACGAGCAGTACTTC	CASSLWRSYEQYF	TRBV5-6	NA	TRBJ2-7	NA
TGTGCCAGCAGCCAAGCAGAGGCAGCTTTCTTT	CASSQAEAAFF	TRBV3-1/TRBV3-2	NA	TRBJ1-1	NA
TGTGCCAGTAGTATTCGGTATTCACCCCTCCACTTT	CASSIRYSPLHF	TRBV19	NA	TRBJ1-6	NA
TGTGCCAGCAGTTCACCCCGCCGCCAGGGCTACACCTTC	CASSSPRRQGYTF	TRBV12-3/TRBV12-4	NA	TRBJ1-2	NA
TGTGCCAGCAGGCGACAGGGTGAGGTTTCGGAGACCCAGTACTTC	CASRRQGEVSETQYF	TRBV7-9	TRBD1	TRBJ2-5	NA
TGTGCCAGCAGCTTACAAGCGGGAGTGTCCTACGAGCAGTACTTC	CASSLQAGVSYEQYF	TRBV11-1	TRBD2	TRBJ2-7	NA
TGTGCATACTATCACTCCCCGGGGGCCGGGGAGCTGTTTTTT	CAYYHSPGAGELFF	TRBV30	NA	TRBJ2-2	once
TGTGCCTGGAGTGTACAGGGTGCCACTGAAGCTTTCTTT	CAWSVQGATEAFF	TRBV30	NA	TRBJ1-1	NA
TGCGCCAGCAGTCATACAGGGACCTACAATGAGCAGTTCTTC	CASSHTGTYNEQFF	TRBV10-2	NA	TRBJ2-1	NA
TGTGCCAGCAGTCGACAATCACAGGGGGCCGGGGAGCTGTTTTTT	CASSRQSQGAGELFF	TRBV27	TRBD1	TRBJ2-2	few
TGTGCCTGGACGGCAGGGATTGGATCACCCCTCCACTTT	CAWTAGIGSPLHF	TRBV30	NA	TRBJ1-6	NA
TGTGCCAGTAGTATCGGTACCAAGGGGGCCAACGTCCTGACTTTC	CASSIGTKGANVLTF	TRBV19	NA	TRBJ2-6	NA
TGTGCCAGCAGTTACGGGTCAGGGGGGTCCTATGGCTACACCTTC	CASSYGSGGSYGYTF	TRBV6-5	TRBD1	TRBJ1-2	many